This T cell receptor beta chain was documented in a study of blood T cell repertoires in COVID-19. The table came from immunoSEQ multiplex PCR; TCRdb's copy has only in-frame clones and leaves some out. The repertoire holds about 160,000 clones, with about 85% as singletons. This clone was found once. V lost 3 bases to trimming and J lost 4 bases, with 16 bases between them. Germline assignment: CDR1 MNHNY and CDR2 SVGAGI (reference sequence). This CDR3 is 16 amino acids long. Sequenced: PBMCs or T cells enriched from blood (not recorded which). The source of this sequence is a woman between 50 and 59 years old who had recovered from COVID-19. V gene TRBV6-6 combines with J gene TRBJ1-5, with a weak D call TRBD1 (5 bases). CDR3 protein: CASSYLQGIRNQPQHF. The CDR3 DNA follows: TGTGCCAGCAGTTATCTCCAGGGAATTAGGAATCAGCCCCAGCATTTT.